This T cell receptor (beta chain) was sequenced during a study of Ad26.COV2.S vaccination and SARS-CoV-2 variants. Whole-study results and caveats: Post-vaccination spike-specific CD8+ and CD4+ T cell responses reportedly had substantial breadth. Using TCR breadth and depth analyses may have led to underestimated total T cell responses. Higher spike-specific TCR breadth was found in vaccine recipients than in placebo recipients. Non-spike TCR breadth did not differ much between vaccine and placebo recipients.

Profiling relied on immunoSEQ multiplex PCR, and the TCRdb table lists in-frame clones only, not all of them. The sample gives more than 150,000 clones, around 85% of which show up once; 5% to 6.5% is in the top ten. This clone appeared once. Its target is not known. Germline V CDR1 and CDR2: MGHDK, SYGVNS. The V end lost 0 bases, the J end lost 8 bases, and 11 bases lay between the germline ends. The CDR3 loop spans 14 amino acids. The origin of this receptor is a human donor who had recovered from COVID-19. The sequences come from peripheral blood, collected after recovery from COVID-19. The chain has TRBV25-1 and TRBJ2-1; D unclear. CDR3: CASSEYQFTDEQFF. The CDR3 bases are TGTGCCAGCAGTGAATATCAGTTTACGGATGAGCAGTTCTTC.